This entry is about one T cell receptor (beta chain). This clone has more than one count but fewer than ten. No cognate antigen has been identified for it. No much larger clone is present one base from it, and per-base qualities are unavailable. Other DNA sequences from this sample encode an identical CDR3 as well. The data stem from a study of blood T cell repertoires in COVID-19 (TCRdb year 2020). With respect to the entire study: Collaborator samples came from the United States, Italy and Spain and covered acute and convalescent phases of COVID-19. The samples were drawn from the first 160 participants of the ongoing ImmuneRACE study and from 1,254 subjects provided by 6 global collaborators. The prospective study material was composed of cDNA or gDNA derived from T cells, B-cell-depleted T cells, or PBMCs. The dataset comprised deeply sampled blood TCRbeta repertoires from subjects exposed to, actively infected with, or recovered from COVID-19. Where HLA class I and class II types were available, the types were taken from metadata supplied by the sample provider, not from assay-based typing. Sample metadata almost always included a de-identified subject ID, COVID-19 status, age in years and sex. The repertoires were released in a freely available public database meant as a resource for research on the immune response to SARS-CoV-2.

Overall study outcomes, separate from this receptor: The quantity of clinical and demographic metadata differed by source and by participant and was supplied without curation.

Whole blood was collected in K2EDTA tubes by collaborating institutions according to the institutions' own protocols. Collaborator samples were shipped for TCRbeta analysis as frozen whole blood, isolated PBMCs, or DNA extracted from either sample type. The immunoSEQ Assay, a bias-controlled multiplex PCR, was used to amplify TCRbeta CDR3 regions from genomic DNA. The original methods were these. The number of nucleated cells in each sample was estimated from the amplification of reference gene primers within the assay. Sequence reads were collapsed and filtered to measure the absolute abundance of every unique TCRbeta CDR3 rearrangement. For each sample, productive Simpson clonality was calculated as the square root of Simpson's diversity index across productive rearrangements. TCRdb took this table from immuneACCESS and kept in-frame rearrangements with V and J called. Such tables lack part of the clones; where checked against another copy, unresolved V genes explain under half of the gap, and the rest is unexplained. Clone size and V and J calls were adopted from that table, with D and trimming inferred from the DNA. Within this sample are around 80,000 clones, with 70% to 80% of them counted one time only. The top ten constitute approximately 5.4% of the sample.

After removal of 6 bases from V and 6 bases from J, the junction retains 5 bases not matched to a gene. CDR1 and CDR2 (MNHNY, SVGAGI) derive from the germline V gene (reference sequence). Reading from cysteine to phenylalanine, the CDR3 counts 14 amino acids. Of all the DNA, just the CDR3 is kept, 42 bases in frame from base 1. This clonotype was obtained from a man aged 45-65 years with active or convalescent COVID-19. The material sequenced was peripheral blood. The chain couples TRBV6-6 to TRBJ1-5; the junction holds 10 bases that match TRBD1. The CDR3 reads CASRFGQGGQPQHF. The base sequence is TGTGCCAGCAGATTTGGACAGGGGGGTCAGCCCCAGCATTTT.